What follows describes a single T cell receptor (beta chain). Its matching antigen is unknown. The data are from a study of T-cell memory formation after mild COVID-19. Broader study findings: Among clones peaking at day 37 in the second wave, SARS-CoV-2 specificity remained unconfirmed. Among clones contracting day 15 to 85, CD4/CD8 was balanced, whereas later expanders leaned CD4+.

V trimming: 2 bases; J trimming: 5 bases; junction bases outside the gene matches: 4. The CDR3 length is 13 residues. Germline assignment: CDR1 DFQATT and CDR2 SNEGSKA (reference sequence). cDNA libraries for TCR alpha and TCR beta, carrying sample barcodes and UMIs, came from 5'RACE with constant-segment primers. Via MiXCR, TCRdb re-called the 5' RACE reads, giving one row per CDR3 protein. The table has approximately 300,000 distinct CDR3 sequences, about a sixth seen once; the top ten hold 22%. This chain joins TRBV20-1 and TRBJ1-2, with 8 positions matching TRBD1. This receptor was taken from a man in his late teens or twenties who had mild COVID-19 (a few samples of this study predate the infection). Cell type and time point are not known. The source material was PBMCs or a T cell subset sorted from them (not recorded which). DNA of the CDR3: TGCAGTGCTAGACCGAGACAGGGGTATGGCTACACCTTC. It codes for CSARPRQGYGYTF.